The sequence of this T cell receptor beta chain was determined in a study of control samples from healthy donors and cancer patients (dated by TCRdb to about 2020). Details on this clone: Its cognate antigen has yet to be identified. The input lacks base qualities; no much larger clone sits a single base away.

The CDR3 sequence holds 15 residues, the cysteine and phenylalanine included. The read is trimmed to its CDR3 DNA, 45 bases read in frame from base 1. The germline V gene (reference sequence) sets CDR1 to MNHEY and CDR2 to SMNVEV. Cut back by 3 bases and 7 bases, the V and J ends lie 19 bases apart. The library was built by means of the immunoSEQ multiplex PCR assay. Here the immuneACCESS table is served through TCRdb, limited to in-frame sequences with V and J called. Missing clones are a known gap in these copies; in checked studies unresolved V genes cover under half, and the rest lacks a known reason. This sample lists roughly 140,000 clones; about nine tenths were detected once. In total, the top ten clones hold roughly 5% of the sample.

The receptor was isolated from a man aged 30 to 45 in good health. The V and J segments used are TRBV27 and TRBJ2-7; TRBD2 is perhaps the D gene, given 7 matching bases. Sequenced input: blood. For the CDR3, the sequence is CASSLRRGPLGEQYF. The DNA is TGTGCCAGCAGTTTGCGGCGGGGGCCCCTGGGAGAGCAGTACTTC.